The subject of this entry is one T cell receptor beta chain. Clones were sequenced by immunoSEQ multiplex PCR, and TCRdb holds only the in-frame ones, with some missing. The sample has 180,000 or so clones, about 85% seen once. The entry originates in a study of blood T cell repertoires in COVID-19. For the study at large: T cells, B-cell-depleted T cells, or PBMCs supplied cDNA or gDNA.

The material sequenced was peripheral blood. The clonotype originates from an elderly woman with acute or convalescent COVID-19.

In DNA, the CDR3 is TGTGCCAGCAGTGCCCGAATCGGGATTTCTACCGGGGAGCTGTTTTTT. It specifies CASSARIGISTGELFF. This rearrangement joins TRBV27 to TRBJ2-2, with D maybe TRBD2 (5 bases). The CDR3 spans 16 residues. Per the germline V gene, CDR1 is MNHEY and CDR2 is SMNVEV (reference sequence). Trimming removed 5 bases at V and 5 bases at J, with 18 bases between.